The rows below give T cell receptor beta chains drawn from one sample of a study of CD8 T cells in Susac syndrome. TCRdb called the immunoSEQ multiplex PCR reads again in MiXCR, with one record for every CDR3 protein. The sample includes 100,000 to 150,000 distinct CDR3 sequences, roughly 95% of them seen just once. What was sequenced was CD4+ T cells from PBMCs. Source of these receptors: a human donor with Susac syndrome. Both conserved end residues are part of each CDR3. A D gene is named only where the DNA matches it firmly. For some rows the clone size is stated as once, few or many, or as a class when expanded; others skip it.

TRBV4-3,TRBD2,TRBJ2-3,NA,TGCGCCAGCAGCCAAGATTACGGGGGAGGTAGCGGGAGGACAGATACGCAGTATTTT,CASSQDYGGGSGRTDTQYF
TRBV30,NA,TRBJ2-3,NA,TGTGCCTGGAGCGTGGAGAACACAGATACGCAGTATTTT,CAWSVENTDTQYF
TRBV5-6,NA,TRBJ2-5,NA,TGTGCCAGCAGCTTGGTTCTAGCCCAAGAGACCCAGTACTTC,CASSLVLAQETQYF
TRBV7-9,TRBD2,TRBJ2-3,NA,TGTGCCAGCGGAAGACTAGCGGGAAGCACAGATACGCAGTATTTT,CASGRLAGSTDTQYF
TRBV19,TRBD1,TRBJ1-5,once,TGTGCCAGTAGTCCCGGGACAGGGACCCTCCAGCATTTT,CASSPGTGTLQHF
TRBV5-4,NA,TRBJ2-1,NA,TGTGCCAGCAGCTTATCAACGACGAACAATGAGCAGTTCTTC,CASSLSTTNNEQFF
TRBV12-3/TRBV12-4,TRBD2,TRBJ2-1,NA,TGTGCCAGCAGTGTTCCCGGGACTAGCGGGAGAAGGGGGTCCTACAATGAGCAGTTCTTC,CASSVPGTSGRRGSYNEQFF
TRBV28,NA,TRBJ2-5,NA,TGTGCCAGCAGTTCGCCCGGGCCCGAGGGAGGAGAGACCCAGTACTTC,CASSSPGPEGGETQYF
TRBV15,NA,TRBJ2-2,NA,TGTGCCACCAGGCTGACCCCCACCGGGGAGCTGTTTTTT,CATRLTPTGELFF
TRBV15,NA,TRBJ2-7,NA,TGTGCCACCAGCAGCGGGACCTACTACGAGCAGTACTTC,CATSSGTYYEQYF
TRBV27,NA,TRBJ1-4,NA,TGTGCCAGCAGTCGTGGAGGAAGGTTGGGTGAAAAACTGTTTTTT,CASSRGGRLGEKLFF
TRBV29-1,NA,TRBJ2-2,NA,TGCAGCGTTGGCCCGGAGGGAGTAGAAACCGGGGAGCTGTTTTTT,CSVGPEGVETGELFF
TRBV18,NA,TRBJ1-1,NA,TGTGCCAGCTCACCCCTAGGCGGGGACACTGAAGCTTTCTTT,CASSPLGGDTEAFF
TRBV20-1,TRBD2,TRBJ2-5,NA,TGCAGTGCTAAAGGTCTAGCGGGAGGTCAAGAGACCCAGTACTTC,CSAKGLAGGQETQYF
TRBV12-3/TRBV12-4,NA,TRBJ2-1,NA,TGTGCCAGTAGGGACCCGCGGGTGCATGAGCAGTTCTTC,CASRDPRVHEQFF
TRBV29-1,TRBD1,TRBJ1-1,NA,TGCAGCGTTGAACCCACAGGGGTGGGCACTGAAGCTTTCTTT,CSVEPTGVGTEAFF
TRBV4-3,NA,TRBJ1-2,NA,TGCGCCAGCAGCGAATCCTCCTCTATCCGCTACACCTTC,CASSESSSIRYTF
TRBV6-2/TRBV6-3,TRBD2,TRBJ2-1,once,TGTGCCAGCAGTTCGGGACTAGCATTACATCTTAATGAGCAGTTCTTC,CASSSGLALHLNEQFF
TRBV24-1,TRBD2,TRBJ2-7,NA,TGTGCCACCAGTGATCCGGGGACTAGCGGGAGCTACGAGCAGTACTTC,CATSDPGTSGSYEQYF
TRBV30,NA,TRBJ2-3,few,TGTGCTGGACTGCGGTCGGATACGCAGTATTTT,CAGLRSDTQYF
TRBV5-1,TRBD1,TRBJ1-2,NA,TGCGCCAGCAGCGATGGACAGGGCCTCTATGGCTACACCTTC,CASSDGQGLYGYTF
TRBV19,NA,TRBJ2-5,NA,TGTGCCAGTAGGAGCTATACTCAGGAGACCCAGTACTTC,CASRSYTQETQYF
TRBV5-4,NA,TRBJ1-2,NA,TGTGCCAGCAGCGTGGACACATATGGCTACACCTTC,CASSVDTYGYTF
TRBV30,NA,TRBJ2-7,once,TGTGCCTGGAGTAGCGACTACGAGCAGTACTTC,CAWSSDYEQYF
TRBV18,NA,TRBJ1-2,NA,TGTGCCAGCTCACCCTCGCTAGAGGGACGGGGATCGAGCGGCTACACCTTC,CASSPSLEGRGSSGYTF